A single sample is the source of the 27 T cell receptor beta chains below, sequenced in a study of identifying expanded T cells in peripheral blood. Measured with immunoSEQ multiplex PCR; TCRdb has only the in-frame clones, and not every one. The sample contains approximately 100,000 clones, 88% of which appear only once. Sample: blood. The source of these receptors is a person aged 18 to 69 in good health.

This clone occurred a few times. The CDR3 sequence: CAWSDYGANYGYTF. CDR3 nucleotide sequence: TGTGCCTGGAGTGATTACGGTGCTAACTATGGCTACACCTTC. The rearrangement links TRBV30 to TRBJ1-2; D gene unclear. Trimming took off 1 base at V and 0 bases at J, with 9 bases between the two ends. CDR3 length: 14 amino acids. Germline CDR1 and CDR2: GTSNPN and SVGIG (reference sequence).

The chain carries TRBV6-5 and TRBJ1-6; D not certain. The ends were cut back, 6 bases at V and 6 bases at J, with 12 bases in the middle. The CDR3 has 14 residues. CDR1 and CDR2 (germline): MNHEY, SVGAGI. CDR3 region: CASRQEQPNSPLHF. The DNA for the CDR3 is TGTGCCAGCAGACAAGAGCAGCCTAATTCACCCCTCCACTTT.

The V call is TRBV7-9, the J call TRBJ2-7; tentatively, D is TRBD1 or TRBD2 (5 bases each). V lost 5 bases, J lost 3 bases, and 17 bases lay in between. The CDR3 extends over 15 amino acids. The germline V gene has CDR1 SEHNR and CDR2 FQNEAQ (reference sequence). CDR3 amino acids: CASSQGPDPNYEQYF. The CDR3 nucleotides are TGTGCCAGCAGCCAGGGACCGGACCCTAACTACGAGCAGTACTTC. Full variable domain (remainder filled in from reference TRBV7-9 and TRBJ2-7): DTGVSQNPRHKITKRGQNVTFRCDPISEHNRLYWYRQTLGQGPEFLTYFQNEAQLEKSRLLSDRFSAERPKGSFSTLEIQRTEQGDSAMYLCASSQGPDPNYEQYFGPGTRLTVT.

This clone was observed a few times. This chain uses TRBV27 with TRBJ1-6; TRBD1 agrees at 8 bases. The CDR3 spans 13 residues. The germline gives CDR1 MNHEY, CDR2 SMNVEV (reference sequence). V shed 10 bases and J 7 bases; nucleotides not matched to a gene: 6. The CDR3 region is CATQTGANSPLHF. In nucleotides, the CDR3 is TGTGCCACCCAGACAGGGGCCAATTCACCCCTCCACTTT.

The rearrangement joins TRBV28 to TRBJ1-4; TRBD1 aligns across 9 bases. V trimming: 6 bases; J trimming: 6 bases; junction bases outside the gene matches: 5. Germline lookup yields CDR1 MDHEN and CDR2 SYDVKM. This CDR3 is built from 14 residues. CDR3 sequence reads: CASRGTGWDEKLFF. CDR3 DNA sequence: TGTGCCAGCAGGGGGACAGGGTGGGATGAAAAACTGTTTTTT.

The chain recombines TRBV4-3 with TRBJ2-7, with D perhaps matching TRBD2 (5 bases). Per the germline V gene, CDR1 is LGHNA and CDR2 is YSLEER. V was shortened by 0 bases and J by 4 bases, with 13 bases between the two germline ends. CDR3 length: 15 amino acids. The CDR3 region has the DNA TGCGCCAGCAGCCAAGAAGCAACTAGTCAGTACGAGCAGTACTTC. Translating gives CASSQEATSQYEQYF.

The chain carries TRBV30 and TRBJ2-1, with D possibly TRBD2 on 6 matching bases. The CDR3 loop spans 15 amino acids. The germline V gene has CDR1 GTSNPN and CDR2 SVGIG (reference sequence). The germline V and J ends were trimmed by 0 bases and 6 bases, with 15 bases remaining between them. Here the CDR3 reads CAWSVGAGFRNEQFF. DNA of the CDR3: TGTGCCTGGAGTGTAGGGGCGGGATTCCGCAATGAGCAGTTCTTC.

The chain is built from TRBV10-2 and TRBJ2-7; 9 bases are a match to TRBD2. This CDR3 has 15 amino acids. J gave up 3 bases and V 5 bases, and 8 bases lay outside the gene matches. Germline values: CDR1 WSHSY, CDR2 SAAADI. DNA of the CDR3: TGCGCCAGCAGTCCTACCGGGACTAGCCTCTACGAGCAGTACTTC. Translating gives CASSPTGTSLYEQYF.

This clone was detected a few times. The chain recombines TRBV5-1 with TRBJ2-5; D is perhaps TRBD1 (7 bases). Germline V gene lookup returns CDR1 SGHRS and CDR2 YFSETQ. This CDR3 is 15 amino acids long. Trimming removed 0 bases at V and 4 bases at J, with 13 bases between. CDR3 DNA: TGCGCCAGCAGCTTGGCCGTTCAGGGGGGAGAGACCCAGTACTTC. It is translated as CASSLAVQGGETQYF.

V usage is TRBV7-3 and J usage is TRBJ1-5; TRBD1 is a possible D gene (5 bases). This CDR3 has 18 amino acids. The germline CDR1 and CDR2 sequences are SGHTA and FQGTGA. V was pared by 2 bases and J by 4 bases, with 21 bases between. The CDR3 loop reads CASSLPAGCRVGNQPQHF. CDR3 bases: TGTGCCAGCAGCTTACCGGCAGGGTGCAGGGTAGGGAATCAGCCCCAGCATTTT.

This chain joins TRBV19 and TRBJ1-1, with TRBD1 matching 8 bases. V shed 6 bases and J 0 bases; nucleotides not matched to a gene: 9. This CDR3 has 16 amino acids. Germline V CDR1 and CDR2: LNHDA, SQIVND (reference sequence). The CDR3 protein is CASRRQGSSMNTEAFF. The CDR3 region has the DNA TGTGCCAGTAGACGACAGGGGAGTAGCATGAACACTGAAGCTTTCTTT.

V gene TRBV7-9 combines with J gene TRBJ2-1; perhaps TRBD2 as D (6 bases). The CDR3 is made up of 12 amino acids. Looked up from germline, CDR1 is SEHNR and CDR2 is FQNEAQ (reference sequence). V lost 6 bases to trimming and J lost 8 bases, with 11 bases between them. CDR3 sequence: CASRPGLDEQFF. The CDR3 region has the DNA TGTGCCAGCAGACCGGGACTGGATGAGCAGTTCTTC. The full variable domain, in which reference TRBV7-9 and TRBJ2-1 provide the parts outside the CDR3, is DTGVSQNPRHKITKRGQNVTFRCDPISEHNRLYWYRQTLGQGPEFLTYFQNEAQLEKSRLLSDRFSAERPKGSFSTLEIQRTEQGDSAMYLCASRPGLDEQFFGPGTRLTVL.

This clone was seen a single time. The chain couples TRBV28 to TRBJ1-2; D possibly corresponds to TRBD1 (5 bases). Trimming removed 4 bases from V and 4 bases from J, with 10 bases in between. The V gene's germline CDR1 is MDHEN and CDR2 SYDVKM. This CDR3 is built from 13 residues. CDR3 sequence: CASSYEGRYGYTF. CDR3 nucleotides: TGTGCCAGCAGTTATGAGGGGCGCTATGGCTACACCTTC.

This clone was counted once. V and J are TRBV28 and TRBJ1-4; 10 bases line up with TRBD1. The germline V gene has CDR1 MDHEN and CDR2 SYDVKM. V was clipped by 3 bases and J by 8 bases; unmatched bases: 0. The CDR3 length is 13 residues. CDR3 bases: TGTGCCAGCAGTTTGACAGGGGGCGAAAAACTGTTTTTT. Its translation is CASSLTGGEKLFF.

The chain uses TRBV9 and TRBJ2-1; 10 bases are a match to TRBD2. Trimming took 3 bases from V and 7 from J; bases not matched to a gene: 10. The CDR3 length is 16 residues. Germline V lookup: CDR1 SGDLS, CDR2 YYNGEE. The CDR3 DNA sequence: TGTGCCAGCAGCGCCCGGGGAGCGGGAGGGCGGAATGAGCAGTTCTTC. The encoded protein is CASSARGAGGRNEQFF.

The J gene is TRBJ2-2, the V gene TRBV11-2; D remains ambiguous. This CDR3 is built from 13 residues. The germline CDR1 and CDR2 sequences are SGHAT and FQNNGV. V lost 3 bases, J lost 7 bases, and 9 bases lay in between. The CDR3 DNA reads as TGTGCCAGCAGCTTTAAGGTTGGCGGGGAGCTGTTTTTT. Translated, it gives CASSFKVGGELFF.

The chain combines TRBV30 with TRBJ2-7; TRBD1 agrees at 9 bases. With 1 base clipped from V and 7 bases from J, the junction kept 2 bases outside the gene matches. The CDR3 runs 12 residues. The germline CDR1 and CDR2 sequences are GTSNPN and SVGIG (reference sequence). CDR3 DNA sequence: TGTGCCTGGAGTGGACAGGGGGGAGAGCAGTACTTC. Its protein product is CAWSGQGGEQYF. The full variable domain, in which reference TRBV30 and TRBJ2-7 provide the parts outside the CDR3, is SQTIHQWPATLVQPVGSPLSLECTVEGTSNPNLYWYRQAAGRGLQLLFYSVGIGQISSEVPQNLSASRPQDRQFILSSKKLLLSDSGFYLCAWSGQGGEQYFGPGTRLTVT.

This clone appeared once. The CDR3 loop reads CASRRLSGANVLTF. The CDR3 DNA is TGTGCCAGTCGACGGCTCTCTGGGGCCAACGTCCTGACTTTC. The chain uses TRBV27 and TRBJ2-6; D not resolved. With 9 bases removed from V and 0 bases from J, the gap between germline ends came to 9 bases. The CDR3 is 14 residues long. The germline gives CDR1 MNHEY, CDR2 SMNVEV (reference sequence).

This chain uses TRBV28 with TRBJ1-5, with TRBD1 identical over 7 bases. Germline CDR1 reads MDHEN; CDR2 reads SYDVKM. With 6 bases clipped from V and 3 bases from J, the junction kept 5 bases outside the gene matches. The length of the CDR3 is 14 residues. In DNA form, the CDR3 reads TGTGCCAGCAGGCAGACAGGGCCCAATCAGCCCCAGCATTTT. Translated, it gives CASRQTGPNQPQHF.

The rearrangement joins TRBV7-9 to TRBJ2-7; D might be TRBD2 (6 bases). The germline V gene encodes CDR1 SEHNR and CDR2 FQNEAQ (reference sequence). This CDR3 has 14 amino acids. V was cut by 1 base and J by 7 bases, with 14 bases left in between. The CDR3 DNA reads TGTGCCAGCAGCTTAGTCGGAGGGGTATTAGAGCAGTACTTC. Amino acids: CASSLVGGVLEQYF.

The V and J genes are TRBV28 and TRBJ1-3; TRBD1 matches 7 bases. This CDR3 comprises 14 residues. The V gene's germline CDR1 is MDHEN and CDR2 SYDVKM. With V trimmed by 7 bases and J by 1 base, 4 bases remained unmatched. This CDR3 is CASTPTGSGNTIYF. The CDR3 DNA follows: TGTGCCAGCACCCCGACAGGGTCTGGAAACACCATATATTTT.

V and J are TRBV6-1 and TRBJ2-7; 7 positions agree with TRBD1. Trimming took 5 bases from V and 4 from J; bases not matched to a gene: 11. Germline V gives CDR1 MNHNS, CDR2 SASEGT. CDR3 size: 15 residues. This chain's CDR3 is CASSPTTGKSYEQYF. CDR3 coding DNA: TGTGCCAGCAGTCCCACGACAGGGAAATCGTACGAGCAGTACTTC.

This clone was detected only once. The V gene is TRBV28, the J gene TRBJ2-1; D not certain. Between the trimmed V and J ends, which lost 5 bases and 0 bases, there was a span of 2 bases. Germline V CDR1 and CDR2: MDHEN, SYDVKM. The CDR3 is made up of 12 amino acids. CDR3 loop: CASSVSYNEQFF. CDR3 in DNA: TGTGCCAGCAGTGTCTCCTACAATGAGCAGTTCTTC.

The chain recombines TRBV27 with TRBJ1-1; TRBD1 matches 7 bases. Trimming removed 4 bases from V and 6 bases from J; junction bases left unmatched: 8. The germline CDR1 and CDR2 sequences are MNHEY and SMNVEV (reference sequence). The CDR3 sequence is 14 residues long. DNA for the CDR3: TGTGCCAGCAGTTCCTACAGGGGAATCTCTGAAGCTTTCTTT. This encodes CASSSYRGISEAFF.

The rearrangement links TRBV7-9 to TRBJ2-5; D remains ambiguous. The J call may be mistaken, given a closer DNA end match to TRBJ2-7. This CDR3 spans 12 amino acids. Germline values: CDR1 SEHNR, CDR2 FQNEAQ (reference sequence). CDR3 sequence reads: CASSLYTYEQYF. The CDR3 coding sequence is TGTGCCAGCAGCTTGTACACCTACGAGCAGTACTTC.

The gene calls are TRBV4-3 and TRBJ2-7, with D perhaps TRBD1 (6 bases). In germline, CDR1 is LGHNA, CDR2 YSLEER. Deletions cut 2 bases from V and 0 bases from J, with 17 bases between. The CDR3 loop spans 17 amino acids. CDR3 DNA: TGCGCCAGCAGCCAACAGGACAGCTCATATCTCTCCTACGAGCAGTACTTC. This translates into CASSQQDSSYLSYEQYF.

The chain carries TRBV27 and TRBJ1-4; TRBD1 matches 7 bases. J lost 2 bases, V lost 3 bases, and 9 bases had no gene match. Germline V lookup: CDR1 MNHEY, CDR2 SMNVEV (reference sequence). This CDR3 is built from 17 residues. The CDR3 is CASSFLTSGGTNEKLFF. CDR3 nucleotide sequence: TGTGCCAGCAGTTTTCTCACCTCAGGGGGGACTAATGAAAAACTGTTTTTT.